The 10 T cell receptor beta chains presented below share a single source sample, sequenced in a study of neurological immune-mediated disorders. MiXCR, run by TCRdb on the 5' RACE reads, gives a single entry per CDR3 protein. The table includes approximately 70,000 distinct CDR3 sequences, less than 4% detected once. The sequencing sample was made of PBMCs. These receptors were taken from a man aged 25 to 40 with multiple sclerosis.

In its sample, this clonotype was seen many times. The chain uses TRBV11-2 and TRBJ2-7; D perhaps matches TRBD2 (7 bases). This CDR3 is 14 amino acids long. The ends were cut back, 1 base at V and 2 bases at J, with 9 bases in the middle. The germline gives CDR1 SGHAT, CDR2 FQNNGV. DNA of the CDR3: TGTGCCAGCAGCTTAGGGGGGGGCCCCTACGAGCAGTACTTC. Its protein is CASSLGGGPYEQYF.

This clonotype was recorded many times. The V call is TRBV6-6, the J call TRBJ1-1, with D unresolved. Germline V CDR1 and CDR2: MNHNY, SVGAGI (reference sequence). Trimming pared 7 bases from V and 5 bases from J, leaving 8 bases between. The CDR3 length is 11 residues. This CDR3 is CASTYWTEAFF. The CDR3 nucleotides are TGTGCCAGCACCTATTGGACTGAAGCTTTCTTT.

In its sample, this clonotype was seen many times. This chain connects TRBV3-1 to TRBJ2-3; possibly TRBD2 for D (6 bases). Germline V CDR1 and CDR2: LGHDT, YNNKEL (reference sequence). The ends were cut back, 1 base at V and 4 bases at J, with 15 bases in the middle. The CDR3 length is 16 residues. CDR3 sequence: CASSQGRGLLADTQYF. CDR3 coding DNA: TGTGCCAGCAGCCAAGGTCGGGGACTCCTCGCAGATACGCAGTATTTT.

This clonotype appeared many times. CDR3 in amino acids: CSARDFRLGDTQYF. The CDR3 DNA reads as TGCAGTGCTAGAGATTTCCGCCTCGGGGATACGCAGTATTTT. J is TRBJ2-3 and V is TRBV20-1; D is undetermined. V dropped 0 bases and J dropped 6 bases, with 13 bases sitting between them. Germline values: CDR1 DFQATT, CDR2 SNEGSKA (reference sequence). This CDR3 region has 14 residues.

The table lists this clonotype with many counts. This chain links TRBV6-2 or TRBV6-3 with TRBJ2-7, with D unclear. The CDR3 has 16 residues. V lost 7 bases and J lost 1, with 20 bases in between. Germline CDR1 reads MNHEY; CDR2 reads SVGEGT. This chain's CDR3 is CASTKQPLGPSYEQYF. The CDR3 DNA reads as TGTGCCAGCACCAAGCAACCCCTCGGGCCATCCTACGAGCAGTACTTC.

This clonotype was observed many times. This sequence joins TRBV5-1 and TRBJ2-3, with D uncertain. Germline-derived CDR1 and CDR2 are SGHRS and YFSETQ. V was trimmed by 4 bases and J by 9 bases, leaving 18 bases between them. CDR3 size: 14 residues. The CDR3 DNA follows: TGCGCCAGCAGCGGCCCTGGACCGACCGAAACGCAGTATTTT. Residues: CASSGPGPTETQYF.

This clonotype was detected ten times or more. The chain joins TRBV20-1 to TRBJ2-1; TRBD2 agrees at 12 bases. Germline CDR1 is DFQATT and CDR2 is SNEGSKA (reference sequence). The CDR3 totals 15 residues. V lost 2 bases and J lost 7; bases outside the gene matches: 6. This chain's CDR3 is CSARLLAGGKNEQFF. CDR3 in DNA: TGCAGTGCTAGACTACTAGCGGGGGGTAAGAATGAGCAGTTCTTC.

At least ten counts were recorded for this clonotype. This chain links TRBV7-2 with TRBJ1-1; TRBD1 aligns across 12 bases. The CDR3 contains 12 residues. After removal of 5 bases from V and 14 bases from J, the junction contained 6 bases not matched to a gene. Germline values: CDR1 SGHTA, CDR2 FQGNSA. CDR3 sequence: CASSVPGQGAFF. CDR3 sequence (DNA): TGTGCCAGCAGCGTTCCGGGACAGGGGGCCTTCTTT.

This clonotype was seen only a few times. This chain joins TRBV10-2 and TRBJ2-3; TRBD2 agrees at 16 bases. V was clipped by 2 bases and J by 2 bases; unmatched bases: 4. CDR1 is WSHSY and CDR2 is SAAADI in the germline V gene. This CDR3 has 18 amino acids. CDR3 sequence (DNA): TGCGCCAGCAGTGAGATGGGACTAGCGGGGGGGCCCACAGATACGCAGTATTTT. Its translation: CASSEMGLAGGPTDTQYF.

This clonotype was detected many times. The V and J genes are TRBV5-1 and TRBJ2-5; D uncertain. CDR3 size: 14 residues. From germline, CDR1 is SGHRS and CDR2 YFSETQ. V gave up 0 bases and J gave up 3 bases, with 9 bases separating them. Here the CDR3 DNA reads TGCGCCAGCAGCTTGGTTCCTAGAGAAGAGACCCAGTACTTC. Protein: CASSLVPREETQYF.